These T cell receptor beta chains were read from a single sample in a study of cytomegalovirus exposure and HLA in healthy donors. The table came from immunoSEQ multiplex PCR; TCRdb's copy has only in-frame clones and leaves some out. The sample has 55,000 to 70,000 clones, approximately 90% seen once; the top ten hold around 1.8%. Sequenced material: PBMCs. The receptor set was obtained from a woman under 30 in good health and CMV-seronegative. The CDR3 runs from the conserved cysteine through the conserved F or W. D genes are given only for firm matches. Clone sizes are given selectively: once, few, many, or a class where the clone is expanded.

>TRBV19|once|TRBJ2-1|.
CASSIVPFSGHNEQFF
TGTGCCAGTAGTATAGTTCCCTTTAGCGGCCACAATGAGCAGTTCTTC
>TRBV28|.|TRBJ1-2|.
CASSPHSTGYGYTF
TGTGCCAGCAGTCCTCATTCGACAGGCTATGGCTACACCTTC
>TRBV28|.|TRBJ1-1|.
CASRRGEAFF
TGTGCCAGCAGAAGGGGTGAAGCTTTCTTT
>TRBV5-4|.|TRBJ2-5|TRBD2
CAAGKREGRQRETQYF
TGTGCCGCCGGAAAGCGGGAGGGCCGTCAACGAGAGACCCAGTACTTC
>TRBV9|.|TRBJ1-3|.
CASSDRERPSRQIDSGNTIYF
TGTGCCAGCAGCGATCGGGAGCGACCGTCGCGACAGATAGACTCTGGAAACACCATATATTTT
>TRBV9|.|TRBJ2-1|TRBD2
CASSVLAGGENEQFF
TGTGCCAGCAGCGTTCTAGCGGGAGGTGAAAATGAGCAGTTCTTC
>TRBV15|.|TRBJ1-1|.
CATSRSRTENEAFF
TGTGCCACCAGCAGATCTCGGACTGAAAATGAAGCTTTCTTT
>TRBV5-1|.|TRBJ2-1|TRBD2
CASSGGGAADEQFF
TGCGCCAGCAGCGGCGGGGGGGCGGCAGATGAGCAGTTCTTC
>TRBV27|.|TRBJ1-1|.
CASSFEGRRDEAFF
TGTGCCAGCAGTTTTGAGGGTCGACGAGATGAAGCTTTCTTT
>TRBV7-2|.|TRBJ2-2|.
CASSYLGVTGELFF
TGTGCCAGCAGCTACCTGGGAGTCACCGGGGAGCTGTTTTTT
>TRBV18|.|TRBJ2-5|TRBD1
CASSPSRGPIDQETQYF
TGTGCCAGCTCACCAAGTAGGGGGCCTATCGACCAAGAGACCCAGTACTTC
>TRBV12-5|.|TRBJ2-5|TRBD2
CASQIAGEATQYF
TGTGCTAGTCAAATAGCGGGAGAAGCGACCCAGTACTTC
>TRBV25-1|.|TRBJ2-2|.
CASSGYRDKENTGELFF
TGTGCCAGCAGTGGCTACCGGGACAAAGAGAACACCGGGGAGCTGTTTTTT
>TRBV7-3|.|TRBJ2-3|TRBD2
CASSPGGGGARDTQYF
TGTGCCAGCAGCCCTGGTGGCGGGGGGGCGAGGGATACGCAGTATTTT
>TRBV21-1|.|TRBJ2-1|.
CATGGRDPYNEQFF
TGTGCTACAGGGGGCCGGGACCCATACAATGAGCAGTTCTTC
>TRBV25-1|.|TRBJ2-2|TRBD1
CASSYHRGRNTGELFF
TGTGCCAGCAGTTATCACAGGGGCCGTAACACCGGGGAGCTGTTTTTT
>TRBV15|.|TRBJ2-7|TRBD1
CATSRDGGTGAYEQYF
TGTGCCACCAGCAGAGATGGTGGGACAGGGGCCTACGAGCAGTACTTC
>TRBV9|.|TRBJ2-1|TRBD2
CAISTSGYYNEQFF
TGTGCCATTTCGACTAGCGGTTATTACAATGAGCAGTTCTTC
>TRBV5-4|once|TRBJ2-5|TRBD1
CASSRTGETQYF
TGTGCCAGCAGCAGGACAGGGGAGACCCAGTACTTC
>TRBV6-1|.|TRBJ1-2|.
CASSEGVGGYGYTF
TGTGCCAGCAGTGAAGGGGTAGGAGGGTATGGCTACACCTTC
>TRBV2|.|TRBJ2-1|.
CASSSRLPGGQFF
TGTGCCAGCAGTTCCCGTTTGCCTGGAGGGCAGTTCTTC
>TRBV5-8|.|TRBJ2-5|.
CATQPGGRQETQYF
TGTGCCACCCAGCCAGGAGGAAGGCAAGAGACCCAGTACTTC
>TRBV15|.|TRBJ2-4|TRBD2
CATSPGGIQYF
TGTGCCACCAGCCCGGGGGGCATTCAGTACTTC
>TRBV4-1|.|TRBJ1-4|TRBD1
CASSQLGTVEEKLFF
TGCGCCAGCAGCCAACTCGGGACAGTGGAGGAAAAACTGTTTTTT
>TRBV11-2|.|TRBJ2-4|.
CASSLAGAKNIQYF
TGTGCCAGCAGCTTAGCCGGAGCCAAAAACATTCAGTACTTC
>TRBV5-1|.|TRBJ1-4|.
CASSSQGTNEKLFF
TGCGCCAGCAGCTCCCAGGGAACTAATGAAAAACTGTTTTTT
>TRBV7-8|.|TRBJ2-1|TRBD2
CASRKIAGGYEQFF
TGTGCCAGCAGGAAGATAGCGGGGGGTTATGAGCAGTTCTTC
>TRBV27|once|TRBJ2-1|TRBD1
CASSDDRADNEQFF
TGTGCCAGCAGCGATGACAGGGCGGACAATGAGCAGTTCTTC
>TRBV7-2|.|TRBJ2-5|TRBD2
CASSLLSGGYQETQYF
TGTGCCAGCAGCTTATTAAGCGGGGGGTACCAAGAGACCCAGTACTTC
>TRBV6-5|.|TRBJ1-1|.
CASSYGRANTEAFF
TGTGCCAGCAGTTATGGGAGAGCGAACACTGAAGCTTTCTTT
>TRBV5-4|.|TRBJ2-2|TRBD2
CASSLPRLASPGELFF
TGTGCCAGCAGCTTGCCCAGACTAGCGTCTCCCGGGGAGCTGTTTTTT
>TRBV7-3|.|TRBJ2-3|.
CASSSRGATDTQYF
TGTGCCAGCAGCTCCAGGGGGGCCACAGATACGCAGTATTTT
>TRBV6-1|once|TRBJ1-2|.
CASSVYRVDYGYTF
TGTGCCAGCAGTGTCTACAGGGTGGACTATGGCTACACCTTC
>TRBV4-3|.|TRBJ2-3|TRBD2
CASSRTSGGHSTDTQYF
TGCGCCAGCAGTCGGACTAGCGGGGGGCATAGCACAGATACGCAGTATTTT
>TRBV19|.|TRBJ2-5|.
CASSQFPEETQYF
TGTGCCAGTAGTCAATTCCCGGAAGAGACCCAGTACTTC
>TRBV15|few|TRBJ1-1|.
CATADRQSVNTEAFF
TGTGCCACAGCGGACCGGCAGAGCGTGAACACTGAAGCTTTCTTT
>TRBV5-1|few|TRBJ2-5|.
CASSSRRASLGETQYF
TGCGCCAGCAGCTCCCGGAGGGCTAGCCTAGGGGAGACCCAGTACTTC
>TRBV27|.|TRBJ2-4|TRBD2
CASSSDYRASGLAKNIQYF
TGTGCCAGCAGTTCGGATTACCGGGCTAGCGGTCTAGCCAAAAACATTCAGTACTTC
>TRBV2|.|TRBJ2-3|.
CASRAIAGPGGTQYF
TGTGCCAGCAGAGCCATAGCGGGGCCAGGGGGTACGCAGTATTTT
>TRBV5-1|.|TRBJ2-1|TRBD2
CASSLANPGLAGVHEQFF
TGCGCCAGCAGCTTGGCCAACCCGGGACTAGCGGGAGTTCATGAGCAGTTCTTC
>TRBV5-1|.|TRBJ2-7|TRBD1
CASSLRDRGVEQYF
TGCGCCAGCAGCTTACGGGACAGGGGCGTCGAGCAGTACTTC
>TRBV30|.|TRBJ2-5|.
CAWHSTLTGIGTQYF
TGTGCCTGGCACTCAACTCTCACAGGGATCGGGACCCAGTACTTC
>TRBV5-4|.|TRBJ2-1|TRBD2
CASSLAGLAGYNEQFF
TGTGCCAGCAGCTTGGCGGGACTAGCGGGTTACAATGAGCAGTTCTTC
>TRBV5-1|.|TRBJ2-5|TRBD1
CASSPGQGRGTQYF
TGCGCCAGCAGCCCAGGACAGGGCCGGGGGACCCAGTACTTC
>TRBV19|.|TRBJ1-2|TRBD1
CASKPGGAYGYTF
TGTGCCAGTAAACCAGGGGGCGCCTATGGCTACACCTTC
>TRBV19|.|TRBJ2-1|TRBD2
CASRFGGAYNEQFF
TGTGCCAGTAGATTCGGGGGGGCCTACAATGAGCAGTTCTTC